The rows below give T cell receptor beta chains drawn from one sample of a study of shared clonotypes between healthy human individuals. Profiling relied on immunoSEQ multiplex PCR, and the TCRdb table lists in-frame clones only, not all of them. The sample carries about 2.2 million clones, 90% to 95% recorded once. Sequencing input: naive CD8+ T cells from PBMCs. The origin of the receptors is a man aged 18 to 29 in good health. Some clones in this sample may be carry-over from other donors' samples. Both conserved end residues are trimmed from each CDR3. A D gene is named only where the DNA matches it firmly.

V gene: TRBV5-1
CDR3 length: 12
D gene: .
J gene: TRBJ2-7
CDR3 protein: ASSWVPTFYEQY

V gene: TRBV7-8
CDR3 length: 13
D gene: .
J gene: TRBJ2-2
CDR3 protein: ASSLVESSTGELF

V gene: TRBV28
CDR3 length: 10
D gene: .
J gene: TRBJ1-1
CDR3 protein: ATTLGYTEAF

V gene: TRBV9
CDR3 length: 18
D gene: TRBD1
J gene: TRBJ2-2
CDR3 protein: ASSPRTGKLIKPNTGELF

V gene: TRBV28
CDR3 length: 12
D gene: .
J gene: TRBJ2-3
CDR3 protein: ASTERGVADTQY

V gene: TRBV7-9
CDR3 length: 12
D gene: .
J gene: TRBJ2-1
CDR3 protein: ASSLVGLAGEQF

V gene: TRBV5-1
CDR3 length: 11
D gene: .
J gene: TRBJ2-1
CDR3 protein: ASSLAPYNEQF

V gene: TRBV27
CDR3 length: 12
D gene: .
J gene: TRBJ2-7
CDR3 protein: ASSPTTGWREQY

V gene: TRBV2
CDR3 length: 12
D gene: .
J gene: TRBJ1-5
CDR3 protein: ASRPNLGNQPQH

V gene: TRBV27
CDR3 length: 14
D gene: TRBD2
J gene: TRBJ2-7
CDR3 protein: ASSFGTSGGPYEQY

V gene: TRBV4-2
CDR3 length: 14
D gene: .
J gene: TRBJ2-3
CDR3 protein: ASSQPQGTGTDTQY

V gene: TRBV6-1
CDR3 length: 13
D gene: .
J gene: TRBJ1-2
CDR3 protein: ASSGGVDTNYGYT

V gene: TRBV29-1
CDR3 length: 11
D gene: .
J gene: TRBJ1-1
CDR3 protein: SAWGRGNTEAF

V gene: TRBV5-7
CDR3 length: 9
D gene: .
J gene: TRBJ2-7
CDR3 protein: ARRASYEQY

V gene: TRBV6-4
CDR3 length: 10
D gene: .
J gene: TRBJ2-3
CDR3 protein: ASSDSPGTQY